This T cell receptor (beta chain) is drawn from a study of blood T cell repertoires in COVID-19. Study context: The cDNA or gDNA used as material had been derived from T cells, B-cell-depleted T cells, or PBMCs.

Only a few counts were recorded for this clone. The V gene's germline CDR1 is KGHSH and CDR2 LQKENI. CDR3 length equals 13 residues. V dropped 5 bases and J dropped 3; count of bases not matched to a gene: 2. The cohort comprised adults aged about 18 to 100 years residing in around 25 US areas. Grouping used clinical history reported by participants in a survey and questionnaire. In the source study's methods: Amplifying reference gene primers gave estimates of nucleated cell counts. Method: immunoSEQ multiplex PCR; TCRdb's copy keeps in-frame clones and lacks some. V, J and clone size were drawn from that table, and D and trimming were deduced from the DNA. Here the sample spans 150,000 to 200,000 clones, 76% being singletons.

The TCR sequence derives from a woman aged 50 to 60 with acute COVID-19. V usage is TRBV18 and J usage is TRBJ2-5; 8 bases agree with TRBD1. The sample was PBMCs or T cells enriched from blood (not recorded which). The CDR3 reads CASSGTGEETQYF. The CDR3 nucleotides are TGTGCCAGCTCAGGGACAGGCGAAGAGACCCAGTACTTC. Full variable domain (remainder filled in from reference TRBV18 and TRBJ2-5): NAGVMQNPRHLVRRRGQEARLRCSPMKGHSHVYWYRQLPEEGLKFMVYLQKENIIDESGMPKERFSAEFPKEGPSILRIQQVVRGDSAAYFCASSGTGEETQYFGPGTRLLVL.